The rows below give T cell receptor beta chains drawn from one sample of a study of blood T cell repertoires in COVID-19. Profiling relied on immunoSEQ multiplex PCR, and the TCRdb table lists in-frame clones only, not all of them. The sample records 95,000 to 110,000 clones, roughly 84% being singletons. Sequenced sample: peripheral blood. The receptors come from a man aged 60 to 75 with acute or convalescent COVID-19. CDR3s include the opening cysteine and the closing phenylalanine or tryptophan. A D gene is named only where the DNA matches it firmly. Size is omitted from some rows. Given values are once, few, many or a class for expanded clones.

v_call	d_call	cdr3_length	j_call	clone_size	cdr3_nt	cdr3_aa
TRBV18	-	14	TRBJ2-5	-	TGTGCCAGCTCAACCCGGACTGAGAGAGAGACCCAGTACTTC	CASSTRTERETQYF
TRBV7-9	-	15	TRBJ2-5	-	TGTGCCAGCAGCTTATCACTGGGGCTTGTGGAGACCCAGTACTTC	CASSLSLGLVETQYF
TRBV5-1	TRBD2	17	TRBJ2-7	-	TGCGCCAGCAGCTCTAGCGGGAGGGCCGGGGCTACCTACGAGCAGTACTTC	CASSSSGRAGATYEQYF
TRBV25-1	-	16	TRBJ2-3	once	TGTGCCAGCAGTGAATTAAGAGCGGATCAACCAGATACGCAGTATTTT	CASSELRADQPDTQYF
TRBV10-2	TRBD2	12	TRBJ2-2	-	TGCGCCAGCAGTACTAGCGTCGGGGAGCTGTTTTTT	CASSTSVGELFF
TRBV6-5	-	13	TRBJ1-4	-	TGTGCCAGCAGTTCTCGGTCTAATGAAAAACTGTTTTTT	CASSSRSNEKLFF
TRBV24-1	TRBD2	20	TRBJ2-1	-	TGTGCCACCAGTGACCGGACAGCGGGAGGAGGGCGCCGCGAGTTTAATGAGCAGTTCTTC	CATSDRTAGGGRREFNEQFF
TRBV9	TRBD1	14	TRBJ1-6	-	TGTGCCAGCACGAGACAGGGGTTAGAATCACCCCTCCACTTT	CASTRQGLESPLHF
TRBV27	TRBD1	15	TRBJ1-5	-	TGTGCCAGCAGTTCCGGGACAGGGGGCGGTCAGCCCCAGCATTTT	CASSSGTGGGQPQHF
TRBV5-1	TRBD2	17	TRBJ2-1	-	TGCGCCAGCAGCCCCATTGTAGCGGGAGTCTCCTACAATGAGCAGTTCTTC	CASSPIVAGVSYNEQFF
TRBV6-6	-	15	TRBJ2-2	-	TGTGCCAGCAGTAAGCAACAGGGAGGGTCCGGGGAGCTGTTTTTT	CASSKQQGGSGELFF
TRBV12-3/TRBV12-4	-	13	TRBJ2-3	-	TGTGCCAGCAGTTTGCGACACACAGATACGCAGTATTTT	CASSLRHTDTQYF
TRBV12-5	-	15	TRBJ2-1	-	TGTGCTAGTGGTTTGGGACAGTCGACCTACAATGAGCAGTTCTTC	CASGLGQSTYNEQFF
TRBV19	-	13	TRBJ1-5	-	TGTGCCAGTAATAATGCGCCCAATCAGCCCCAGCATTTT	CASNNAPNQPQHF
TRBV9	-	14	TRBJ2-1	-	TGTGCCAGCAACCCACAGGGTGCCTACAATGAGCAGTTCTTC	CASNPQGAYNEQFF
TRBV2	-	14	TRBJ2-1	-	TGTGCCAGCAGTGAACAGGGCTCCTACAATGAGCAGTTCTTC	CASSEQGSYNEQFF
TRBV5-4	-	17	TRBJ2-2	-	TGTGCCAGCAGCGTTATGACAGGTCGCGAGAACACCGGGGAGCTGTTTTTT	CASSVMTGRENTGELFF
TRBV5-1	-	13	TRBJ1-5	-	TGCGCCAGCAGATCAGGGGAAAGGCAGCCCCAGCATTTT	CASRSGERQPQHF
TRBV6-2/TRBV6-3	TRBD1	14	TRBJ1-1	few	TGTGCCAGCAGTCAACAGGGGAGCCAGGCTGAAGCTTTCTTT	CASSQQGSQAEAFF
TRBV6-5	-	14	TRBJ1-2	-	TGTGCCAGCAGTTACTCGGGCAGGGGATCTGGCTACACCTTC	CASSYSGRGSGYTF